This T cell receptor beta chain was recovered during a study of T cells in Graves' hyperthyroidism and ophthalmopathy. The overall study: Peripheral blood was obtained at initial diagnosis, preceding any treatment.

Authors of the study amplified TCR beta CDR3 regions from RNA transcripts. When the TCR CDR3 underwent first-round RT-PCR, the HTBI primer set was used. MiXCR was run by TCRdb on the multiplex PCR reads, yielding one entry per CDR3 protein. The data hold over 250,000 distinct CDR3 sequences, with less than 30% observed a single time. Investigators excluded patients with uncontrolled infection, other autoimmune disease, pregnancy or lactation. This clonotype showed up just a few times. Its antigen is unidentified. V was trimmed by 11 bases and J by 3 bases, leaving 13 bases between them. Germline V lookup: CDR1 LNHDA, CDR2 SQIVND (reference sequence). The CDR3 sequence is 12 residues long. Study conclusions and caveats: Also found in blood were most expanded thyroid clonotypes above 0.001.

The specimen sequenced was blood. V is TRBV19 and J is TRBJ1-1; D perhaps matches TRBD1 (5 bases). The origin of this receptor is a man between 40 and 49 years old with Graves' hyperthyroidism that later progressed to Graves' ophthalmopathy. The DNA for the CDR3 is TGTGCCCAAAACAGACAGCACACTGAAGCTTTCTTT. Translation: CAQNRQHTEAFF.